This is a list of T cell receptor beta chains from one sample in a study of naive CD8 T cells in extremely preterm neonates. This table comes from immunoSEQ multiplex PCR, and its TCRdb copy is limited to in-frame clones, with some not included. The sample lists over 5,500 clones, 98% seen once, with roughly 0.44% in the top ten. The sample taken for sequencing was naive CD8+ T cells from cord blood. These receptors came from a newborn in good health. The CDR3 runs from the conserved cysteine through the conserved F or W. A D gene is named only where the DNA matches it firmly. Expanded clones get a size class; other rows say once, few or many, or leave the size out.

v_gene	abundance	d_gene	j_gene	CDR3aa	CDR3nt
TRBV7-6	once	TRBD1	TRBJ2-5	CASSLVDREETQYF	TGTGCCAGCAGCTTAGTAGACAGGGAAGAGACCCAGTACTTC
TRBV7-6	.	TRBD2	TRBJ2-7	CASSRGGAGFLVEQYF	TGTGCCAGCAGCCGGGGGGGCGCGGGGTTTCTAGTCGAGCAGTACTTC
TRBV28	.	.	TRBJ1-3	CASSSGRNTIYF	TGTGCCAGCAGTTCTGGCAGAAACACCATATATTTT
TRBV5-6	.	TRBD1	TRBJ2-1	CASSLGTGYNEQFF	TGTGCCAGCAGCTTAGGGACAGGGTACAATGAGCAGTTCTTC
TRBV5-6	.	.	TRBJ2-7	CASSLGRLSEQYF	TGTGCCAGCAGCTTGGGCCGCTTGAGCGAGCAGTACTTC
TRBV9	.	.	TRBJ1-1	CASSVAGMNTEAFF	TGTGCCAGCAGCGTAGCAGGGATGAACACTGAAGCTTTCTTT
TRBV2	.	TRBD1	TRBJ2-2	CAIDRGQNTGELFF	TGTGCCATAGACAGGGGGCAGAACACCGGGGAGCTGTTTTTT
TRBV5-6	.	.	TRBJ1-6	CASSYGRTAYNSPLHF	TGTGCCAGCAGTTATGGCCGGACAGCTTATAATTCACCCCTCCACTTT
TRBV27	.	TRBD1	TRBJ2-7	CASSATGVYEQYF	TGTGCCAGCAGTGCGACAGGGGTTTACGAGCAGTACTTC
TRBV6-1	.	.	TRBJ2-4	CASSSGAPAVIQYF	TGTGCCAGCAGTTCAGGGGCCCCGGCGGTCATTCAGTACTTC
TRBV29-1	once	TRBD2	TRBJ2-3	CSACLAGELRTDTQYF	TGCAGCGCATGCCTAGCGGGAGAGCTCCGCACAGATACGCAGTATTTT
TRBV6-5	.	TRBD1	TRBJ2-1	CASSYGTAYNEQFF	TGTGCCAGCAGTTACGGGACAGCCTACAATGAGCAGTTCTTC
TRBV27	.	.	TRBJ1-2	CASSPQGPSYGYTF	TGTGCCAGCAGTCCACAGGGCCCGAGCTATGGCTACACCTTC
TRBV27	once	TRBD2	TRBJ2-3	CASSLWAGESTDTQYF	TGTGCCAGCAGTTTATGGGCGGGGGAAAGCACAGATACGCAGTATTTT
TRBV6-5	.	.	TRBJ2-7	CASSSVAYEQYF	TGTGCCAGCAGCTCGGTAGCGTACGAGCAGTACTTC
TRBV11-2	.	.	TRBJ2-1	CASSDTGSGYYNEQFF	TGTGCCAGCAGCGACACAGGTAGCGGTTATTACAATGAGCAGTTCTTC
TRBV5-1	.	TRBD1	TRBJ1-1	CASSLVGTGDTEAFF	TGCGCCAGCAGCTTGGTCGGGACAGGAGACACTGAAGCTTTCTTT
TRBV30	.	.	TRBJ2-7	CAWSLTPASEQYF	TGTGCCTGGAGTTTAACGCCTGCCAGCGAGCAGTACTTC
TRBV4-3	.	.	TRBJ2-7	CASSQDSEQYF	TGCGCCAGCAGCCAAGACAGCGAGCAGTACTTC
TRBV30	.	TRBD1	TRBJ2-3	CAWGDRVGTDTQYF	TGTGCCTGGGGGGACAGGGTGGGGACAGATACGCAGTATTTT
TRBV2	.	.	TRBJ2-1	CASSPGTLDYNEQFF	TGTGCCAGCAGTCCCGGGACATTGGACTACAATGAGCAGTTCTTC
TRBV13	.	.	TRBJ2-3	CASSSRSVDTQYF	TGTGCCAGCAGTTCTAGATCGGTGGATACGCAGTATTTT
TRBV5-4	.	TRBD2	TRBJ2-3	CASYDGDSGRTDTQYF	TGTGCCAGCTATGATGGGGATAGCGGGAGAACAGATACGCAGTATTTT
TRBV19	.	.	TRBJ1-2	CASSITGGNYGYTF	TGTGCCAGTAGTATAACCGGGGGGAACTATGGCTACACCTTC
TRBV4-1	.	TRBD2	TRBJ2-7	CASSQRTSGSEEQYF	TGCGCCAGCAGCCAAAGAACTAGCGGGAGCGAAGAGCAGTACTTC
TRBV13	.	TRBD1	TRBJ2-7	CASSRRGTGAYEQYF	TGTGCCAGCAGCCGTCGGGGGACAGGGGCCTACGAGCAGTACTTC
TRBV4-3	.	.	TRBJ1-6	CASSQDRVVRNSPLHF	TGCGCCAGCAGCCAAGATCGGGTGGTAAGAAATTCACCCCTCCACTTT
TRBV7-3	.	.	TRBJ1-1	CASSLMSGTEAFF	TGTGCCAGCAGCTTAATGTCGGGCACTGAAGCTTTCTTT